This section outlines one TCR beta chain sequence together with its context. What it binds is not known. The sample comes from a study of T cells after yellow fever vaccination. The V end was cut by 4 bases, the J end by 5 bases, with 20 bases between. This CDR3 has 16 amino acids. Notes on the study in general: In post-booster samples, most primary-vaccination clones reappeared (roughly 96% CD4, roughly 89% CD8). Weaker in magnitude, the secondary response showed a faster peak on day 5 versus 15. Abundant bulk-population clonotypes could contaminate the FACS-sorted repertoires.

UMIs and a universal primer site were added when TCR cDNA was made by 5'RACE template switching. TCRdb processed the 5' RACE reads anew with MiXCR; each CDR3 protein has one entry. Of 100,000 to 150,000 distinct CDR3 sequences in the sample, approximately 16% were seen once. The chain employs TRBV12-3 or TRBV12-4 and TRBJ2-5; tentative D call: TRBD1 (7 bases). Here the sequenced sample was CD8+ T cells sorted from PBMCs, taken 5 days after the yellow fever booster vaccination. The source is a young man who received the YFV17D yellow fever vaccine. The CDR3 loop reads CASSSGGGGTVETQYF. The CDR3, as DNA: TGTGCCAGCAGTTCTGGGGGTGGCGGGACAGTCGAGACCCAGTACTTC.